A single sample gave rise to the 29 T cell receptor beta chains below, sequenced in a study of identical twins. MiXCR, run by TCRdb on the 5' RACE reads, gives a single entry per CDR3 protein. This sample has 350,000 or so distinct CDR3 sequences; around 12% occur once, and the top ten carry 7.2%. These sequences were also reported in another study, on yellow fever vaccine responses in identical twins.

The sample was CD8+ T cells sorted from blood. The receptors come from a woman aged 18-29 years in good health.

This clonotype occurred a few times. The CDR3 DNA sequence: TGTGCCAGCAGTACGGGACAGGGGGCCTGGGGGTTAGATACGCAGTATTTT. This gives the protein CASSTGQGAWGLDTQYF. V gene TRBV6-1 combines with J gene TRBJ2-3; 12 nucleotides align to TRBD1. Losses at the gene ends were 5 bases for V and 5 bases for J; bases not matched to a gene: 11. Germline CDR1 is MNHNS and CDR2 is SASEGT. The CDR3 covers 17 residues.

J is TRBJ1-5 and V is TRBV28, with D maybe TRBD1 (6 bases). Germline CDR1 and CDR2: MDHEN and SYDVKM. The CDR3 totals 17 residues. V lost 0 bases, J lost 2 bases, and 14 bases lay in between. Written as DNA, the CDR3 is TGTGCCAGCAGTTTATGGAGGGGGGGGCCTGGCAATCAGCCCCAGCATTTT. It yields the protein CASSLWRGGPGNQPQHF.

The chain joins TRBV20-1 to TRBJ2-1; 11 nucleotides align to TRBD2. V lost 3 bases and J lost 4; bases outside the gene matches: 8. The CDR3 is 16 residues long. CDR1 is DFQATT, CDR2 SNEGSKA, per germline (reference sequence). The CDR3 region has the DNA TGCAGTGCTAGGGATACTAGCGGGAGAGATTACAATGAGCAGTTCTTC. Translated, it gives CSARDTSGRDYNEQFF.

The chain employs TRBV27 and TRBJ2-1, with TRBD2 identical over 7 bases. This CDR3 has 16 residues. Germline CDR1 MNHEY, CDR2 SMNVEV (reference sequence). J was trimmed by 6 bases and V by 0 bases; bases with no gene match: 8. The CDR3 loop reads CASSLSAGVFPNEQFF. The DNA for the CDR3 is TGTGCCAGCAGTTTATCGGCGGGAGTCTTCCCCAATGAGCAGTTCTTC.

This clonotype was observed a handful of times. The chain recombines TRBV20-1 with TRBJ2-1; TRBD2 matches 7 bases. The CDR3 totals 14 residues. The germline V gene has CDR1 DFQATT and CDR2 SNEGSKA (reference sequence). V shed 6 bases, J shed 4 bases, and the junction held 9 bases outside the gene matches. The CDR3 nucleotides are TGCAGTGCGGAGGGTGCGGGAGCGTACAATGAGCAGTTCTTC. This translates into CSAEGAGAYNEQFF.

DNA of the CDR3: TGTGCCAGCAGTCGGGAGTACCAAGAGACCCAGTACTTC. Translation: CASSREYQETQYF. The rearrangement joins TRBV28 to TRBJ2-5, with D possibly TRBD2 on 6 matching bases. This CDR3 region has 13 residues. In germline, CDR1 is MDHEN, CDR2 SYDVKM. Trimming left V 5 bases short and J 0 bases short, with 7 bases between. The full variable domain, with the rest looked up from reference TRBV28 and TRBJ2-5, is DVKVTQSSRYLVKRTGEKVFLECVQDMDHENMFWYRQDPGLGLRLIYFSYDVKMKEKGDIPEGYSVSREKKERFSLILESASTNQTSMYLCASSREYQETQYFGPGTRLLVL.

In this sample, this clonotype turned up many times. The chain has TRBV12-3 or TRBV12-4 and TRBJ2-1; weak D call: TRBD1 (7 bases). This CDR3 contains 16 residues. The V end was cut by 5 bases, the J end by 3 bases, with 17 bases between. The CDR3 region has the DNA TGTGCCAGCAGTCCGCCGGAGGGGGCGATCTACAATGAGCAGTTCTTC. This translates into CASSPPEGAIYNEQFF.

There are many counts of this clonotype. CDR3 loop: CSVFGTVYGYTF. As DNA, the CDR3 is TGCAGCGTTTTCGGGACAGTCTATGGCTACACCTTC. V gene TRBV29-1 combines with J gene TRBJ1-2, with 7 nucleotides matching TRBD1. Germline V gives CDR1 SQVTM, CDR2 ANQGSEA. The junction had 4 bases not matched to a gene; V was cut back by 5 bases and J by 4 bases. This CDR3 has 12 residues.

There are a few counts of this clonotype. The chain recombines TRBV5-8 with TRBJ1-5, with 8 bases identical to TRBD1. Germline V CDR1 and CDR2: SGHTS, YDEGEE. CDR3 length: 15 residues. Losses at the gene ends were 4 bases for V and 3 bases for J; bases not matched to a gene: 6. The CDR3 region is CASSADRAVNQPQHF. In nucleotides, the CDR3 is TGTGCCAGCAGCGCGGACAGGGCGGTCAATCAGCCCCAGCATTTT.

The rearrangement joins TRBV3-1 to TRBJ2-7; 8 bases are shared with TRBD2. The CDR3 sequence is 15 residues long. With 4 bases clipped from V and 3 bases from J, the junction kept 8 bases outside the gene matches. CDR1 is LGHDT, CDR2 YNNKEL, per germline (reference sequence). The CDR3 here is CASSRLGAGDYEQYF. CDR3 sequence (DNA): TGTGCCAGCAGCCGGCTCGGAGCGGGAGACTACGAGCAGTACTTC.

This clonotype was seen ten or more times. The genes are TRBV11-2 and TRBJ2-3, with unresolved D. V lost 1 base, J lost 0 bases, and 11 bases lay in between. The CDR3 covers 16 residues. Looked up from germline, CDR1 is SGHAT and CDR2 is FQNNGV. The chain's CDR3 is CASSLGQTTSTDTQYF. CDR3 nucleotide sequence: TGTGCCAGCAGCTTAGGGCAGACCACCAGCACAGATACGCAGTATTTT.

V usage is TRBV6-6 and J usage is TRBJ1-5; D gene unclear. V lost 7 bases, J lost 0 bases, and 7 bases lay in between. Germline-derived CDR1 and CDR2 are MNHNY and SVGAGI (reference sequence). CDR3 length: 13 residues. In DNA form, the CDR3 reads TGTGCCAGCATGGACTCTAGCAATCAGCCCCAGCATTTT. As protein: CASMDSSNQPQHF.

This clonotype was detected once. The V and J genes are TRBV4-1 and TRBJ1-6, with unresolved D. The length of the CDR3 is 14 residues. Germline V gene data show CDR1 as MGHRA and CDR2 as YSYEKL. The V gene lost 3 bases and the J gene lost 5 bases, with 8 bases spanning the gap. CDR3 bases: TGCGCCAGCAGCCAGTTTGAAGATAATTCACCCCTCCACTTT. It specifies CASSQFEDNSPLHF.

This clonotype came up many times. V is TRBV12-3 or TRBV12-4 and J is TRBJ2-1, with 9 bases fitting TRBD2. V lost 10 bases to trimming and J lost 14 bases; unmatched junction nucleotides: 15. The CDR3 totals 13 residues. The CDR3 here is CATVRFSGGREFF. The CDR3 DNA reads TGTGCCACAGTTCGCTTTAGCGGGGGCCGGGAGTTCTTC.

This clonotype was observed at least ten times. This rearrangement joins TRBV5-1 to TRBJ2-7, with 9 positions matching TRBD1. Germline values: CDR1 SGHRS, CDR2 YFSETQ. The V segment lost 4 bases and the J segment 1 base; nucleotides outside the gene matches: 6. The CDR3 sequence is 15 residues long. The CDR3 loop reads CASSHRDRVSYEQYF. The CDR3 DNA reads as TGCGCCAGCAGCCACCGGGACAGGGTGTCCTACGAGCAGTACTTC.

This clonotype was seen more than once but under ten times. The genes are TRBV9 and TRBJ2-3; unclear D gene. V was shortened by 0 bases and J by 6 bases, with 8 bases between the two germline ends. Germline assignment: CDR1 SGDLS and CDR2 YYNGEE. This CDR3 spans 13 amino acids. The CDR3 coding sequence is TGTGCCAGCAGCGTAGCATCTGGGGATACGCAGTATTTT. Amino acids: CASSVASGDTQYF.

This clonotype was observed a handful of times. The genes are TRBV18 and TRBJ2-5, with D unresolved. Germline CDR1 is KGHSH and CDR2 is LQKENI. This CDR3 contains 15 residues. V was pared by 2 bases and J by 1 base, with 11 bases between. In DNA, the CDR3 is TGTGCCAGCTCACCATTTTTGAACAGCCAAGAGACCCAGTACTTC. Translated, it gives CASSPFLNSQETQYF.

The table lists this clonotype with a few counts. V and J are TRBV20-1 and TRBJ2-1, with a weak D call TRBD1 (7 bases). This CDR3 is 16 amino acids long. In germline, CDR1 is DFQATT, CDR2 SNEGSKA (reference sequence). V lost 5 bases and J 3 bases, leaving 20 bases between the germline ends. In DNA form, the CDR3 reads TGCAGTGCTGACAGGGCCTCAGGGACTTTCTACAATGAGCAGTTCTTC. Protein: CSADRASGTFYNEQFF.

V usage is TRBV28 and J usage is TRBJ2-3, with TRBD2 matching over 10 bases. J was trimmed by 2 bases and V by 4 bases; bases with no gene match: 12. The germline V gene encodes CDR1 MDHEN and CDR2 SYDVKM. There are 18 residues in the CDR3. CDR3 nucleotide sequence: TGTGCCAGCAGTTCCCCAGCGCTAGCGGGAGACCCCACAGATACGCAGTATTTT. Translated: CASSSPALAGDPTDTQYF.

The chain has TRBV2 and TRBJ2-7; 9 bases are a match to TRBD1. Germline-derived CDR1 and CDR2 are SNHLY and FYNNEI. The CDR3 totals 14 residues. J gave up 2 bases and V 7 bases, and 6 bases lay outside the gene matches. For the CDR3, the DNA is TGTGCCAGCAAGGATACAGGGGGCGCCTACGAGCAGTACTTC. Protein product: CASKDTGGAYEQYF.

The V call is TRBV16, the J call TRBJ2-6, with a possible D match to TRBD2 (5 bases). Germline V lookup: CDR1 KGHSY, CDR2 FQNENV. The CDR3 totals 16 residues. V was trimmed by 8 bases and J by 0 bases, leaving 14 bases between them. The CDR3 nucleotides read TGTGCCAGCCCGAAGGTAGGACTCTCTGGGGCCAACGTCCTGACTTTC. It yields the protein CASPKVGLSGANVLTF.

This clonotype was found many times. This chain links TRBV11-1 with TRBJ2-1, with D unclear. CDR3 length equals 12 residues. Trimming stripped 3 bases from V and 9 bases from J, with 9 bases between. Germline CDR1 reads SGHAT; CDR2 reads FQDESV (reference sequence). The CDR3 coding sequence is TGTGCCAGCAGCTTTGATAGGATTGAGCAGTTCTTC. Protein: CASSFDRIEQFF. Full variable domain (missing parts from reference TRBV11-1 and TRBJ2-1): EAEVAQSPRYKITEKSQAVAFWCDPISGHATLYWYRQILGQGPELLVQFQDESVVDDSQLPKDRFSAERLKGVDSTLKIQPAELGDSAMYLCASSFDRIEQFFGPGTRLTVL.

This clonotype was observed a handful of times. The rearrangement joins TRBV28 to TRBJ2-7; D uncertain. V lost 1 base to trimming and J lost 3 bases, with 7 bases between them. The CDR3 consists of 13 residues. Germline V gene sequence: CDR1 MDHEN, CDR2 SYDVKM. The CDR3 coding sequence is TGTGCCAGCAGTTTATCGAGGATCTACGAGCAGTACTTC. It translates to CASSLSRIYEQYF.

There are a few counts of this clonotype. The chain combines TRBV5-5 with TRBJ1-1, with a tentative D call TRBD1 (5 bases). V gave up 0 bases and J gave up 1 base, with 10 bases separating them. Germline V gene sequence: CDR1 SGHKS, CDR2 YYEKEE (reference sequence). The CDR3 is made up of 15 amino acids. Here the CDR3 DNA reads TGTGCCAGCAGCTTGGTAAGGGGAGCGAACACTGAAGCTTTCTTT. This sequence encodes CASSLVRGANTEAFF.

The chain uses TRBV6-5 and TRBJ2-5, with D perhaps TRBD1 (6 bases). The V gene lost 4 bases and the J gene lost 0 bases, with 12 bases spanning the gap. Germline CDR1 and CDR2: MNHEY and SVGAGI. The CDR3 consists of 15 residues. This CDR3 reads CASSLNRVYQETQYF. The CDR3 coding sequence is TGTGCCAGCAGTTTAAACAGGGTGTACCAAGAGACCCAGTACTTC.

The chain combines TRBV4-1 with TRBJ2-6; 8 nucleotides align to TRBD1. Per germline, CDR1 MGHRA and CDR2 YSYEKL. V was pared by 4 bases and J by 0 bases, with 11 bases of the junction left unmatched. CDR3 size: 19 residues. CDR3 sequence reads: CASSLRLQGVNSGANVLTF. The CDR3 DNA reads as TGCGCCAGCAGCCTTCGACTACAGGGGGTTAACTCTGGGGCCAACGTCCTGACTTTC.

This clonotype was detected only a few times. This chain connects TRBV5-1 to TRBJ2-7, with a tentative D call TRBD1 (5 bases). The length of the CDR3 is 14 residues. Germline CDR1 and CDR2: SGHRS and YFSETQ. The V end lost 5 bases, the J end lost 5 bases, and 17 bases lay between the germline ends. CDR3 nucleotides: TGCGCCAGCAGTCTGAGGCAGGGTTCCGACGAGCAGTACTTC. Protein product: CASSLRQGSDEQYF.

The V gene is TRBV11-3, the J gene TRBJ2-3, with D perhaps matching TRBD2 (6 bases). The length of the CDR3 is 14 residues. Trimming left V 2 bases short and J 3 bases short, with 9 bases between. Looked up from germline, CDR1 is SGHNT and CDR2 is YENEEA. The CDR3 protein is CASSLPGVTDTQYF. CDR3 sequence (DNA): TGTGCCAGCAGCTTACCGGGAGTGACAGATACGCAGTATTTT.

This clonotype has only a few counts. This chain connects TRBV7-6 to TRBJ2-1, with D perhaps TRBD1 or TRBD2 (5 bases each). V was cut by 5 bases and J by 6 bases, with 20 bases left in between. There are 16 residues in the CDR3. Germline CDR1 is SGHVS and CDR2 is FNYEAQ. The CDR3, as DNA: TGTGCCAGCAGCCCCCGGGACCCTACACCCCTCAATGAGCAGTTCTTC. It encodes CASSPRDPTPLNEQFF.